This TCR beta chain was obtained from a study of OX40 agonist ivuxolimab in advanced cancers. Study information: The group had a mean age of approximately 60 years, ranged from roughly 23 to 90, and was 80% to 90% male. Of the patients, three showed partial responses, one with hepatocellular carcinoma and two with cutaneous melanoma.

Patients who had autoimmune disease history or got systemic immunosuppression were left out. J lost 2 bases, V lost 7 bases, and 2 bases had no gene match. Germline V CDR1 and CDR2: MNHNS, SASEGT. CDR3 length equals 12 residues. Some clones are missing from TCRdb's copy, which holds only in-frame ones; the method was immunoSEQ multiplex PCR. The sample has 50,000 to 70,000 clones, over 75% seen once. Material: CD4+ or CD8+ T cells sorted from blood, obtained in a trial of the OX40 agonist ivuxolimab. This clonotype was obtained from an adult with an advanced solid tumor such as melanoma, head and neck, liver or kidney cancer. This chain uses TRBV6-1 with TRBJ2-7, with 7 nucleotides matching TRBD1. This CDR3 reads CASIQGTYEQYF. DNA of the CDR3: TGTGCCAGCATACAGGGGACCTACGAGCAGTACTTC.